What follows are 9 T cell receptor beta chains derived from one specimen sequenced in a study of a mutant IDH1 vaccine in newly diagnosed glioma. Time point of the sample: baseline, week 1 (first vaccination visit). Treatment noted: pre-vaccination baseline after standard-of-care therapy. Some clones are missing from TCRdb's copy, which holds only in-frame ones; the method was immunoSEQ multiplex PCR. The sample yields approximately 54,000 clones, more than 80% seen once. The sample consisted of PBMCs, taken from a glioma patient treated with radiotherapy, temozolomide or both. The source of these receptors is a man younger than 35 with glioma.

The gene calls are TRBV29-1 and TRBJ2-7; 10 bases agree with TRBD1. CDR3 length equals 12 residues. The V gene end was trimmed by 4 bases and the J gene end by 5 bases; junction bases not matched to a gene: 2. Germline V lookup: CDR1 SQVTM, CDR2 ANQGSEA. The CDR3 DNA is TGCAGCGTTGGGGACAGGGGACACGAGCAGTACTTC. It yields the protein CSVGDRGHEQYF.

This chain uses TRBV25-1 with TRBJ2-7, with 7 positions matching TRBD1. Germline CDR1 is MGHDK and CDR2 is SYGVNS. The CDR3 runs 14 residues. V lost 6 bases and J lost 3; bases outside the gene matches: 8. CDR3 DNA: TGTGCCAGCAGAGAAATGGGACAGAACTACGAGCAGTACTTC. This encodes CASREMGQNYEQYF.

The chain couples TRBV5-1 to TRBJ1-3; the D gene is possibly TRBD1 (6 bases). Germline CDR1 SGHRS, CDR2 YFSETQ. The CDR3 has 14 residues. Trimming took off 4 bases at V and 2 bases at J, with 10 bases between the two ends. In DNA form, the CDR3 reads TGCGCCAGCAGCCAACAGGGTGCTGGAAACACCATATATTTT. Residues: CASSQQGAGNTIYF.

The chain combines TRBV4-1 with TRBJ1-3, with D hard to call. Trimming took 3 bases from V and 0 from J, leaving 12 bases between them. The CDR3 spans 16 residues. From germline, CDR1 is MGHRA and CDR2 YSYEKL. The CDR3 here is CASSHPTGSSGNTIYF. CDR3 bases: TGCGCCAGCAGCCATCCGACGGGGAGCTCTGGAAACACCATATATTTT.

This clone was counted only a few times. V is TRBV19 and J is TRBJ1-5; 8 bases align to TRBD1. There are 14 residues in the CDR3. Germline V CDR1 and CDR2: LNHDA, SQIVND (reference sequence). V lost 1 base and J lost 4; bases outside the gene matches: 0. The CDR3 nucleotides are TGTGCCAGTAGTATAGGGACAGGGAATCAGCCCCAGCATTTT. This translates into CASSIGTGNQPQHF.

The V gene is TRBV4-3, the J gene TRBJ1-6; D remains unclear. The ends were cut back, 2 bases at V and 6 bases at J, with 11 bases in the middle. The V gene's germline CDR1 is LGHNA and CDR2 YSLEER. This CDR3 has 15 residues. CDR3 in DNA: TGCGCCAGCAGCCAAACGGCGGACCTTAATTCACCCCTCCACTTT. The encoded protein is CASSQTADLNSPLHF.

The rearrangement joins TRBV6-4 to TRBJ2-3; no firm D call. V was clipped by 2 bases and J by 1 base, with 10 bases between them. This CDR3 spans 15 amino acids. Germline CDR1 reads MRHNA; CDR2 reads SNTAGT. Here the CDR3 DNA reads TGTGCCAGCAGTGACCGTGGTCTACGCACAGATACGCAGTATTTT. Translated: CASSDRGLRTDTQYF.

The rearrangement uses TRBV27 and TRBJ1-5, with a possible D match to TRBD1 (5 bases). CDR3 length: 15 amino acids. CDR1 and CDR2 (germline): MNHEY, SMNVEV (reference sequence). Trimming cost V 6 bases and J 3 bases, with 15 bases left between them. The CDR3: CASSLFRGYNQPQHF. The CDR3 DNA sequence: TGTGCCAGCAGCCTATTTAGGGGATACAATCAGCCCCAGCATTTT.

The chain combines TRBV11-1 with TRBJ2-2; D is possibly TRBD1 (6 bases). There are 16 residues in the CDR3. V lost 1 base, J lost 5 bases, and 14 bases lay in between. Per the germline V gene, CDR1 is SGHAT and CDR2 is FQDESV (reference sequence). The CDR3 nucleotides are TGTGCCAGCAGCTTAGGTCTACAGGGATGGACCGGGGAGCTGTTTTTT. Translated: CASSLGLQGWTGELFF.